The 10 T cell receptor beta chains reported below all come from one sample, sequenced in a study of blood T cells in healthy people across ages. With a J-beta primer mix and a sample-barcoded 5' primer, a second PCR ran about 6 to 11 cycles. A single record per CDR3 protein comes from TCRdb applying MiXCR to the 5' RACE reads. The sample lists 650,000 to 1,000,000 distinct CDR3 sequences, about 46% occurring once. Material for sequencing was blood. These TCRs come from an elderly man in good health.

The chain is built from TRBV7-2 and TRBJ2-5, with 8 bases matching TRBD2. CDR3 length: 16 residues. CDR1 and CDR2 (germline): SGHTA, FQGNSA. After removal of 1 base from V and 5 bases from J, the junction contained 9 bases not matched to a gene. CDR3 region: CASSLVREGPRETQYF. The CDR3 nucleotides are TGTGCCAGCAGCTTAGTACGGGAGGGCCCAAGGGAGACCCAGTACTTC.

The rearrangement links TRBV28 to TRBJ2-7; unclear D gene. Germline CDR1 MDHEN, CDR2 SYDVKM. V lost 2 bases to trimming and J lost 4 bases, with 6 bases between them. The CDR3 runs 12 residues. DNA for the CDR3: TGTGCCAGCAGTTTACTCATATACGAGCAGTACTTC. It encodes CASSLLIYEQYF.

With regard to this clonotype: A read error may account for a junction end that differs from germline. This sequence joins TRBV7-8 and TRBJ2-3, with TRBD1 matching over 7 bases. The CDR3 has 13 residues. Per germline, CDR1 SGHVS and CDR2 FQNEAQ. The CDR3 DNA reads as TGTGTCAGCAGCCCTCACAGGGGAGATACGCAGTATTTT. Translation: CVSSPHRGDTQYF. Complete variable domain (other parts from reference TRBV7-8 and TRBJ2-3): GAGVSQSPRYKVAKRGQDVALRCDPISGHVSLFWYQQALGQGPEFLTYFQNEAQLDKSGLPSDRFFAERPEGSVSTLKIQRTQQEDSAVYLCVSSPHRGDTQYFGPGTRLTVL.

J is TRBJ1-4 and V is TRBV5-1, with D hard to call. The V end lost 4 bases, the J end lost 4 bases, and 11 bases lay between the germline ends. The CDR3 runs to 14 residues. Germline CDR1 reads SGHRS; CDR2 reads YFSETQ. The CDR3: CASSADGYNEKLFF. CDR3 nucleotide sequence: TGCGCCAGCAGCGCTGACGGTTATAATGAAAAACTGTTTTTT.

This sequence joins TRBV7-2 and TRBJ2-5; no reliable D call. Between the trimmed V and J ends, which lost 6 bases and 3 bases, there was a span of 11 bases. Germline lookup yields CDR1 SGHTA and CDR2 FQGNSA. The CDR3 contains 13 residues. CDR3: CASRAVGKETQYF. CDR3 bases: TGTGCCAGCAGAGCTGTGGGAAAAGAGACCCAGTACTTC.

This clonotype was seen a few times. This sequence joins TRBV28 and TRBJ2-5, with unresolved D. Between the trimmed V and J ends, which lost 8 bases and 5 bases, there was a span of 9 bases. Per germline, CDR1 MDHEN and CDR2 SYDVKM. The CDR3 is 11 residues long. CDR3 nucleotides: TGTGCCAGCGGGGTCCGGGAGACCCAGTACTTC. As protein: CASGVRETQYF.

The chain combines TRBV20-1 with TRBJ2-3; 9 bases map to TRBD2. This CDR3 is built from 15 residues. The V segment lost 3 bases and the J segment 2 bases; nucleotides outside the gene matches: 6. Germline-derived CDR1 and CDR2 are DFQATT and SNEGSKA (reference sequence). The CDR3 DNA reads TGCAGTGCTAGGGCTAGCGGGGATGTCACAGATACGCAGTATTTT. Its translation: CSARASGDVTDTQYF.

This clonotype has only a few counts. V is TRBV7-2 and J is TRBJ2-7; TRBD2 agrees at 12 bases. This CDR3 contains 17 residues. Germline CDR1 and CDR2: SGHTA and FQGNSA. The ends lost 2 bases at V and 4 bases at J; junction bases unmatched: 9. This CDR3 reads CASSLYRTSGKVYEQYF. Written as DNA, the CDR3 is TGTGCCAGCAGCTTATACCGGACTAGCGGGAAGGTTTACGAGCAGTACTTC.

Here the CDR3 reads CASSPSDSLNYGYTF. CDR3 coding DNA: TGTGCCAGCAGCCCCTCGGACAGTCTTAACTATGGCTACACCTTC. The chain is built from TRBV11-2 and TRBJ1-2, with D perhaps matching TRBD1 (6 bases). V was trimmed by 5 bases and J by 1 base, leaving 14 bases between them. The germline gives CDR1 SGHAT, CDR2 FQNNGV. The CDR3 length is 15 residues.

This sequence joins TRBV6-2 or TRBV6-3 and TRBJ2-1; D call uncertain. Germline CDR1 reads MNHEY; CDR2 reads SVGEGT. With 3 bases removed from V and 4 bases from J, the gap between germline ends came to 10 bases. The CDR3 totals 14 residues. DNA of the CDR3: TGTGCCAGCAGTTATTCAACTCTGTACAATGAGCAGTTCTTC. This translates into CASSYSTLYNEQFF.